The rows below give T cell receptor beta chains drawn from one sample of a study of identical twins. TCRdb independently ran MiXCR on the 5' RACE reads; one entry per CDR3 protein. The profile covers about 240,000 distinct CDR3 sequences, with 7.5% appearing a single time and about 5.6% taken by the ten largest. These data are also associated with another study on yellow fever vaccine responses in identical twins.

Specimen: CD8+ T cells sorted from blood. The receptor source for this set is a woman between 18 and 29 years old in good health. CDR3s include the opening cysteine and the closing phenylalanine or tryptophan. The D gene is left open where the match is weak. Clone size, where shown, is once, few, many, or a class for clones that have expanded.

TRBD1	TRBJ2-7	TRBV12-3/TRBV12-4	-	TGTGCCAGCAGTCAGGGACAGGTGCAGTACTTC	CASSQGQVQYF
-	TRBJ2-1	TRBV2	-	TGTGCCAGCAGTAGAGGGGTCTCAGGGCTCGGAGATGAGCAGTTCTTC	CASSRGVSGLGDEQFF
-	TRBJ2-1	TRBV24-1	many	TGTGCCACCAGTGATTTGCTCGGGAATAGGGCCAATGAGCAGTTCTTC	CATSDLLGNRANEQFF
-	TRBJ2-7	TRBV24-1	-	TGTGCCACCAGTCTTGGGGGCCCATTCTACGAGCAGTACTTC	CATSLGGPFYEQYF
-	TRBJ1-1	TRBV27	-	TGTGCCAGCAGTTTAAACGGAATGAACACTGAAGCTTTCTTT	CASSLNGMNTEAFF
-	TRBJ2-1	TRBV10-3	-	TGTGCCATCACCGAGACGAAGACAGCAGTATACAATGAGCAGTTCTTC	CAITETKTAVYNEQFF
-	TRBJ2-3	TRBV29-1	many	TGCAGCGTTGAGACAGAGGGCACAGATACGCAGTATTTT	CSVETEGTDTQYF
TRBD2	TRBJ2-1	TRBV20-1	few	TGCAGTGCTAGAGATAAGGCTACGAGCGGGAGGGCCTATGAGCAGTTCTTC	CSARDKATSGRAYEQFF
TRBD2	TRBJ2-5	TRBV28	few	TGTGCCAGCAGTTTCTTGAGCGGGAGGCCGACTCAAGAGACCCAGTACTTC	CASSFLSGRPTQETQYF
-	TRBJ2-1	TRBV29-1	many	TGCAGCGTTGCGGGACTTTCCGGTTCCCTCTCCTACAATGAGCAGTTCTTC	CSVAGLSGSLSYNEQFF
-	TRBJ1-6	TRBV12-3/TRBV12-4	few	TGTGCCAGCAGTACTACCCGGGACAATAATTCACCCCTCCACTTT	CASSTTRDNNSPLHF
-	TRBJ2-2	TRBV24-1	few	TGTGCCACCAGTGATCCTACAGATACCGGGGAGCTGTTTTTT	CATSDPTDTGELFF
-	TRBJ1-5	TRBV9	many	TGTGCCAACCCAGATCAGCCCCAGCATTTT	CANPDQPQHF
TRBD2	TRBJ2-7	TRBV10-2	-	TGCGCCAGCAGTGACGGACTAGCTGCCCACGAGCAGTACTTC	CASSDGLAAHEQYF
-	TRBJ1-2	TRBV12-3/TRBV12-4	few	TGTGCCAGCAGTTTCTTGCCGGGGGGGAGCTATGGCTACACCTTC	CASSFLPGGSYGYTF
-	TRBJ1-2	TRBV7-9	-	TGTGCCAGCAGCTTATACCAGGAAATGGGTGGCTACACCTTC	CASSLYQEMGGYTF
-	TRBJ1-2	TRBV5-1	-	TGCGCCAGCAGCTTGGGGGATAAACTTTCCTATGGCTACACCTTC	CASSLGDKLSYGYTF
-	TRBJ1-4	TRBV3-1	-	TGTGCCCAGGCAGAGGGGAAGACTAATGAAAAACTGTGTTTT	CAQAEGKTNEKLCF
-	TRBJ2-7	TRBV29-1	few	TGCAGCGTTGAAGGTGGGACCCCCTACGAGCAGTACTTC	CSVEGGTPYEQYF
TRBD2	TRBJ2-2	TRBV6-5	few	TGTGCCAGCAGTTACTTTGCGGGGGGACCCGCGAACACCGGGGAGCTGTTTTTT	CASSYFAGGPANTGELFF
-	TRBJ2-7	TRBV2	many	TGTGCCAGCAGCCGAGGGGGACCTCGAAACTACGAGCAGTACTTC	CASSRGGPRNYEQYF
-	TRBJ1-2	TRBV10-3	many	TGTGCCATCAGTACAGAGGACCGAATACAGGGTTATGGCTACACCTTC	CAISTEDRIQGYGYTF
TRBD2	TRBJ2-2	TRBV6-1	-	TGTGCCAGCAGCTCCGGGACTAGAAGAGGCACCGGGGAGCTGTTTTTT	CASSSGTRRGTGELFF
-	TRBJ1-6	TRBV20-1	many	TGCAGTGCGGGCACCTATAATTCACCCCTCCACTTT	CSAGTYNSPLHF
TRBD1	TRBJ2-7	TRBV7-8	-	TGTGCCAGCAGAGCACGGGACAGCTACGAGCAGTACTTC	CASRARDSYEQYF
-	TRBJ2-6	TRBV29-1	-	TGCAGCGTTGATGGGGGGCGTAGCTCTCCTGGGGCCAACGTCCTGACTTTC	CSVDGGRSSPGANVLTF
-	TRBJ2-7	TRBV27	few	TGTGCCAGCAGTCCCAGGCGTGGTGGGAGCTCCTACGAGCAGTACTTC	CASSPRRGGSSYEQYF
TRBD1	TRBJ2-5	TRBV28	-	TGTGCCAGCATCGACAGGGCTACGGAGACCCAGTACTTC	CASIDRATETQYF
-	TRBJ2-3	TRBV4-1	-	TGCGCCAGCAGCCAGGGCAGGGGAGGCACAGATACGCAGTATTTT	CASSQGRGGTDTQYF
-	TRBJ1-2	TRBV3-1	many	TGTGCCAGCAGCCAGGGACCGATCTATGGCTACACCTTC	CASSQGPIYGYTF
-	TRBJ2-1	TRBV7-8	once	TGTGCCAGCAGCCCACGTAGGTCGGGAGCCTACAATGAGCAGTTCTTC	CASSPRRSGAYNEQFF
TRBD2	TRBJ2-5	TRBV7-2	few	TGTGCCAGCAGCTTACCCAGGACTAGCGGGAACCAAGAGACCCAGTACTTC	CASSLPRTSGNQETQYF
-	TRBJ1-2	TRBV4-1	many	TGCGCCAGCAGCCAAGGTAGCACAGGGACCTATGGCTACACCTTC	CASSQGSTGTYGYTF